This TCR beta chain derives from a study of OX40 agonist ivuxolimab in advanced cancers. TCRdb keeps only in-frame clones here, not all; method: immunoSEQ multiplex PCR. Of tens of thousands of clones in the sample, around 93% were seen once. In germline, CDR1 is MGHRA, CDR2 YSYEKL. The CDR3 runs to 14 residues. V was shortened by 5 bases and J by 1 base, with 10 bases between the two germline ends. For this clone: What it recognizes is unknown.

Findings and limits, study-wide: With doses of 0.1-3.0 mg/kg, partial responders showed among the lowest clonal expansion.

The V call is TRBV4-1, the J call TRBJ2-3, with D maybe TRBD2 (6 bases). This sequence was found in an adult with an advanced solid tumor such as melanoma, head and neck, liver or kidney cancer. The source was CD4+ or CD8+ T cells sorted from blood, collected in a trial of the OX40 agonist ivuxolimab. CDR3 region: CASSSGEGTDTQYF. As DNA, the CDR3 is TGCGCCAGCAGCTCTGGGGAGGGCACAGATACGCAGTATTTT.